This TCR beta chain was identified in a study of cytomegalovirus exposure and HLA in healthy donors. Germline loops: CDR1 SGHRS, CDR2 YFSETQ. Trimming pared 4 bases from V and 5 bases from J, leaving 10 bases between. The CDR3 covers 13 residues. Primers: 60 Vbeta forward and 13 Jbeta reverse. Sequencing used immunoSEQ multiplex PCR; TCRdb keeps in-frame clones, though not all of them. The sample holds tens of thousands of clones; 75% are singletons and the top ten take 20% to 25%. The chain couples TRBV5-1 to TRBJ2-1; maybe TRBD2 (6 bases). This clonotype was sampled from a woman in her thirties or forties in good health and CMV-seropositive. The sample comprised PBMCs. The CDR3 loop reads CASSGGAHNEQFF. The CDR3 region has the DNA TGCGCCAGCAGCGGCGGGGCCCACAATGAGCAGTTCTTC.